This T cell receptor (beta chain) was retrieved from a study of blood T cell repertoires in COVID-19. Across the study: Italy, Spain and the United States were the sources of the convalescent and acute COVID-19 samples.

V lost 0 bases and J 3 bases, leaving 12 bases between the germline ends. The CDR3 covers 15 residues. The germline V gene encodes CDR1 LGHNA and CDR2 YSLEER. Methods used by the authors: Cell counts per sample came from amplifying reference gene primers. Repertoires were generated with immunoSEQ multiplex PCR, while TCRdb's copy carries only in-frame clones and drops some. V and J calls and clone size are those listed in that table; D and trimming were worked out from the DNA. In the table there are some 80,000 clones, roughly 89% of which are singletons. Sequenced: peripheral blood. This sequence originates from a man between 45 and 60 years old with acute or convalescent COVID-19. The chain employs TRBV4-3 and TRBJ2-7; TRBD1 might be the D (6 bases). This chain's CDR3 is CASSQDRDTLYEQYF. CDR3 DNA sequence: TGCGCCAGCAGCCAAGATCGGGACACCCTCTACGAGCAGTACTTC.